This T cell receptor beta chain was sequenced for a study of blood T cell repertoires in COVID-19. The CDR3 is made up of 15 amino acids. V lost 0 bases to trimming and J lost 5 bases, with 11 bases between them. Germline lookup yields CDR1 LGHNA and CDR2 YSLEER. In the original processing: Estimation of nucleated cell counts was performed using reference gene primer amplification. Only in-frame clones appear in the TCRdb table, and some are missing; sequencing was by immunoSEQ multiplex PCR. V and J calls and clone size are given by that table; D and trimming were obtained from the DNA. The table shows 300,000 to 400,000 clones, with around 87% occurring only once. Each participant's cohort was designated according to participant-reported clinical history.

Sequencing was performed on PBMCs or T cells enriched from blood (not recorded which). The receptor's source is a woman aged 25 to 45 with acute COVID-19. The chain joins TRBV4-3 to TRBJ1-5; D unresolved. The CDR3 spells CASSQDRGEYQPQHF. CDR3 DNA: TGCGCCAGCAGCCAAGACCGGGGAGAGTATCAGCCCCAGCATTTT.